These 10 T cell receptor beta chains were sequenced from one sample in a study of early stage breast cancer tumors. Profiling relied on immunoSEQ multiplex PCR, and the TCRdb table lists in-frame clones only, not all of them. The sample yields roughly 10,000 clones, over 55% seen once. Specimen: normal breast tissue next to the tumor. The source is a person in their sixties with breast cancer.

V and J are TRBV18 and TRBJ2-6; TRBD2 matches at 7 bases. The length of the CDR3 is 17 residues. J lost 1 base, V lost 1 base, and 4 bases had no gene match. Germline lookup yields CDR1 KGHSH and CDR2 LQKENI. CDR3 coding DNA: TGTGCCAGCTCACCACTCGCGGGGGAGTCTGGGGCCAACGTCCTGACTTTC. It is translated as CASSPLAGESGANVLTF.

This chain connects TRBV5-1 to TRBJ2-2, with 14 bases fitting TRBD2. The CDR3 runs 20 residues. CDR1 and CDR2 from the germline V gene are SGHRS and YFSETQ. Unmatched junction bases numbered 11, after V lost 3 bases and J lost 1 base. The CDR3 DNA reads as TGCGCCAGCAGCTGGCCCAACGGGACTAGCGGGAGCCTGAACACCGGGGAGCTGTTTTTT. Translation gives CASSWPNGTSGSLNTGELFF.

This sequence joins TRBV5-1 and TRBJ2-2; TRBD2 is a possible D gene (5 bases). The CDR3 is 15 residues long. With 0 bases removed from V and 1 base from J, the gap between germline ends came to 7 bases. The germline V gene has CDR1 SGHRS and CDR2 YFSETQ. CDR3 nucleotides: TGCGCCAGCAGCTTGGCCGGACTGAACACCGGGGAGCTGTTTTTT. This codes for CASSLAGLNTGELFF.

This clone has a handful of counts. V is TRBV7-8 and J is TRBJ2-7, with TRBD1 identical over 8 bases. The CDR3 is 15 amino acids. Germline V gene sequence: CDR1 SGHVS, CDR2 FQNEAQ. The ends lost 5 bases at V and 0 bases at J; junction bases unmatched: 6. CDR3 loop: CASSPRQGPSYEQYF. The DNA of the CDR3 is TGTGCCAGCAGCCCCCGACAGGGGCCCTCCTACGAGCAGTACTTC.

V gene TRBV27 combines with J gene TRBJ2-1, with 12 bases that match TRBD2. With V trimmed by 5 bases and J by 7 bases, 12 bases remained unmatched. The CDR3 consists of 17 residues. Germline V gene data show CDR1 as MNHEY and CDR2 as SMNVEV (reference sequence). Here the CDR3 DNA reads TGTGCCAGCAGTCCTAGCGGGAGGGCCAGGTTGAGGAATGAGCAGTTCTTC. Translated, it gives CASSPSGRARLRNEQFF.

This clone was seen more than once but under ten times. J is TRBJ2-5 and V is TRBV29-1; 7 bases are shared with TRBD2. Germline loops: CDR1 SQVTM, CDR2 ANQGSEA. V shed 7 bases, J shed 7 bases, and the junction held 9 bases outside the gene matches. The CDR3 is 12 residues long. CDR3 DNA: TGCAGCGCTGGGGAGGGTGCGGGGACCCAGTACTTC. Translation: CSAGEGAGTQYF.

In nucleotides, the CDR3 is TGTGCCAGCAGCGTAGGGAGCCTCCTCCTAGCGGGAAACAATGAGCAGTTCTTC. It encodes CASSVGSLLLAGNNEQFF. The genes are TRBV9 and TRBJ2-1; 9 positions match TRBD2. With 0 bases clipped from V and 5 bases from J, the junction kept 12 bases outside the gene matches. Germline V gene sequence: CDR1 SGDLS, CDR2 YYNGEE. There are 18 residues in the CDR3.

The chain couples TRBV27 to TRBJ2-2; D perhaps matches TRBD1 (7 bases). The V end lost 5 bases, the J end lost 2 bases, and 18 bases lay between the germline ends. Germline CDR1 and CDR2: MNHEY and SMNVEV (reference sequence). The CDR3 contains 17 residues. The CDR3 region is CASSSRRGLGNTGELFF. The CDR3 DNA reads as TGTGCCAGCAGTAGTAGGAGGGGGCTGGGAAACACCGGGGAGCTGTTTTTT.

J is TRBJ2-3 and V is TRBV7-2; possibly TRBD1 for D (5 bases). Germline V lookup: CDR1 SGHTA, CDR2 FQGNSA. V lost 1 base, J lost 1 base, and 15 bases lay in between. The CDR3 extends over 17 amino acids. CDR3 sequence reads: CASSLGLRIGGTDTQYF. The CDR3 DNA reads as TGTGCCAGCAGCTTAGGGTTACGGATAGGGGGCACAGATACGCAGTATTTT.

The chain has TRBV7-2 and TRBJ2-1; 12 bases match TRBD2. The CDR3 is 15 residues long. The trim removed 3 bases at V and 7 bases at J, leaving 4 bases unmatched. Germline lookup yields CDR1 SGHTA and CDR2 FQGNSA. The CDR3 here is CASSLTSGSQNEQFF. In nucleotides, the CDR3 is TGTGCCAGCAGCTTGACTAGCGGGAGTCAGAATGAGCAGTTCTTC.